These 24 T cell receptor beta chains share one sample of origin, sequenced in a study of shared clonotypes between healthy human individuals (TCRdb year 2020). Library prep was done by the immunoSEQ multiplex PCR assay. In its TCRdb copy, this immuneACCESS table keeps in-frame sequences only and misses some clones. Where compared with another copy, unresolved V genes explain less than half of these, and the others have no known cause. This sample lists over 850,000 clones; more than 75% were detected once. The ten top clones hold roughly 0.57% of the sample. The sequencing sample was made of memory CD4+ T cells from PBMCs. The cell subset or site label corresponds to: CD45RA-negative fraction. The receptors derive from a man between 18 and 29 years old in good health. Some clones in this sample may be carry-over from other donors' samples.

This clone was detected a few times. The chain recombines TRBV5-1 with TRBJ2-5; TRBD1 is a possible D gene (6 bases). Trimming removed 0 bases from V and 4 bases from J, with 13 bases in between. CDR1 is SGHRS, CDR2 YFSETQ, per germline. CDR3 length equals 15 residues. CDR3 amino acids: CASSLGSGVSETQYF. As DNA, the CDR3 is TGCGCCAGCAGCTTGGGGTCAGGGGTGTCAGAGACCCAGTACTTC. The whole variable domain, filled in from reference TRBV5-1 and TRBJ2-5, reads KAGVTQTPRYLIKTRGQQVTLSCSPISGHRSVSWYQQTPGQGLQFLFEYFSETQRNKGNFPGRFSGRQFSNSRSEMNVSTLELGDSALYLCASSLGSGVSETQYFGPGTRLLVL.

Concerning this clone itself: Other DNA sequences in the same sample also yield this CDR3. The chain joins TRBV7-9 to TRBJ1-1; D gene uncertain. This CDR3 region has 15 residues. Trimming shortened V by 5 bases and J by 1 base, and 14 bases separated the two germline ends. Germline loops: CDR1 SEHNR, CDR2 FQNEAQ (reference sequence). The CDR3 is CASSPWDPPNTEAFF. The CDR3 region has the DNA TGTGCCAGCAGCCCCTGGGATCCGCCGAACACTGAAGCTTTCTTT. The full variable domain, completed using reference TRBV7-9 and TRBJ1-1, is DTGVSQNPRHKITKRGQNVTFRCDPISEHNRLYWYRQTLGQGPEFLTYFQNEAQLEKSRLLSDRFSAERPKGSFSTLEIQRTEQGDSAMYLCASSPWDPPNTEAFFGQGTRLTVV.

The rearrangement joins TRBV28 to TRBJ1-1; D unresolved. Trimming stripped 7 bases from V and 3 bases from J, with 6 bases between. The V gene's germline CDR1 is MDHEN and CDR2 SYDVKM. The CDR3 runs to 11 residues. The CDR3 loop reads CASKRDTEAFF. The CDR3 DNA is TGTGCCAGCAAACGGGACACTGAAGCTTTCTTT.

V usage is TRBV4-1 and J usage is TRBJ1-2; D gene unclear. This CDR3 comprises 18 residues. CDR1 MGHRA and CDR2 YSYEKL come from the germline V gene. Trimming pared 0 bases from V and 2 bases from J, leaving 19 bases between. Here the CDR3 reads CASSQDLLFGSLNYGYTF. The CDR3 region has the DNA TGCGCCAGCAGCCAAGATCTACTCTTCGGCAGCCTAAACTATGGCTACACCTTC.

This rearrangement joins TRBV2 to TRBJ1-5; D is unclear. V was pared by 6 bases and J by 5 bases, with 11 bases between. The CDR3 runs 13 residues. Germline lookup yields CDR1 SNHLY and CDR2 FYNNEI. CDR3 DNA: TGTGCCAGCAGAGGGAGGGAGGATCAGCCCCAGCATTTT. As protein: CASRGREDQPQHF. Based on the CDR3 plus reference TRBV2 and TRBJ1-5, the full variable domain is EPEVTQTPSHQVTQMGQEVILRCVPISNHLYFYWYRQILGQKVEFLVSFYNNEISEKSEIFDDQFSVERPDGSNFTLKIRSTKLEDSAMYFCASRGREDQPQHFGDGTRLSIL.

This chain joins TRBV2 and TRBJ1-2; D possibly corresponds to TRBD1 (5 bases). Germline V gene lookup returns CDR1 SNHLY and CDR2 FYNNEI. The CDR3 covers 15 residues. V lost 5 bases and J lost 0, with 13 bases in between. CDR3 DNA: TGTGCCAGCAGTAGGGACGCCCCAGCTAACTATGGCTACACCTTC. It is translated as CASSRDAPANYGYTF. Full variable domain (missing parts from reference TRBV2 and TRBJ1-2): EPEVTQTPSHQVTQMGQEVILRCVPISNHLYFYWYRQILGQKVEFLVSFYNNEISEKSEIFDDQFSVERPDGSNFTLKIRSTKLEDSAMYFCASSRDAPANYGYTFGSGTRLTVV.

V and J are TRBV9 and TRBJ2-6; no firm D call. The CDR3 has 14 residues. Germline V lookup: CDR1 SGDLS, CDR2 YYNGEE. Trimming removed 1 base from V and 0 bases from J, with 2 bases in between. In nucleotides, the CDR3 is TGTGCCAGCAGCGTACGCTCTGGGGCCAACGTCCTGACTTTC. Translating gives CASSVRSGANVLTF.

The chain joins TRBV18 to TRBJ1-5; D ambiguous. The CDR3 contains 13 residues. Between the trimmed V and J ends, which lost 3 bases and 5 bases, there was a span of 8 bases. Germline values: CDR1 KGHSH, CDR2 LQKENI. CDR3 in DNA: TGTGCCAGCTCACCCGCATCCTATCAGCCCCAGCATTTT. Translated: CASSPASYQPQHF.

CDR3 amino acids: CASSADRGGPQHF. CDR3 nucleotides: TGTGCCAGCTCCGCGGACAGGGGGGGACCCCAGCATTTT. The chain combines TRBV2 with TRBJ1-5; 10 bases are a match to TRBD1. Trimming cost V 8 bases and J 10 bases; bases outside gene matches: 8. Germline V CDR1 and CDR2: SNHLY, FYNNEI. This CDR3 comprises 13 residues.

CDR3 nucleotides: TGCAGCGTTGGGCGGACCTCCTACGAGCAGTACTTC. It translates to CSVGRTSYEQYF. The rearrangement uses TRBV29-1 and TRBJ2-7; D not certain. This CDR3 is 12 amino acids long. The germline gives CDR1 SQVTM, CDR2 ANQGSEA. Deletions cut 4 bases from V and 0 bases from J, with 7 bases between.

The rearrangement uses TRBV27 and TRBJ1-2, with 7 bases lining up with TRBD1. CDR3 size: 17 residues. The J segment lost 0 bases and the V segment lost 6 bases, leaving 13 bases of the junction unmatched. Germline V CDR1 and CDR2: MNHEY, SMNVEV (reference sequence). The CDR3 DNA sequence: TGTGCCAGCAGCCTAGTAGGGGGCAGTCGGCCTAACTATGGCTACACCTTC. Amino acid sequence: CASSLVGGSRPNYGYTF.

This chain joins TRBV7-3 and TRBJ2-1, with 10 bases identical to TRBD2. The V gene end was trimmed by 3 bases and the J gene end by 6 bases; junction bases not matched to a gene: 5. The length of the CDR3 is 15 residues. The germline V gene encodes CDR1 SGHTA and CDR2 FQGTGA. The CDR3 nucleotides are TGTGCCAGCAGCTTTGGGACTAGCGTGTCCAATGAGCAGTTCTTC. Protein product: CASSFGTSVSNEQFF.

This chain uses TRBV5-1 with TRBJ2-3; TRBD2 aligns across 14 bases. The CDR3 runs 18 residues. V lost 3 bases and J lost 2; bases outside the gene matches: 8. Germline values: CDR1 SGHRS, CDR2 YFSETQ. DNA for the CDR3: TGCGCCAGCAGCTCCGGGACTAGCGGGAGAGGGACCACAGATACGCAGTATTTT. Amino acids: CASSSGTSGRGTTDTQYF.

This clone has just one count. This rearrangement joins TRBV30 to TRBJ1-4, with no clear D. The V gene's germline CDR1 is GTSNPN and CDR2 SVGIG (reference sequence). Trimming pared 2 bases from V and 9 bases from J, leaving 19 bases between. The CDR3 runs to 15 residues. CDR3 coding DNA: TGTGCCTGGAGTTCTTCGGTGGGCCAGGTGAAAAAACTGTTTTTT. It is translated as CAWSSSVGQVKKLFF.

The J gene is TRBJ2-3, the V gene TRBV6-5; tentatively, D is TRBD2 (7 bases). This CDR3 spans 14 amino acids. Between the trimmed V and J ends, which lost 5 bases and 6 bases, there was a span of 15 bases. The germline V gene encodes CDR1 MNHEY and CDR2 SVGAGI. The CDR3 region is CASSVAGATDTQYF. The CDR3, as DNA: TGTGCCAGCAGTGTGGCGGGGGCGACCGATACGCAGTATTTT.

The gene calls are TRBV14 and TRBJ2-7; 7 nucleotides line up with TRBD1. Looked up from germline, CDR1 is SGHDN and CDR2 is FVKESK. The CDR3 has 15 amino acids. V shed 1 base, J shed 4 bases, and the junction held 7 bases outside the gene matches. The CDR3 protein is CASSQGVGRGYEQYF. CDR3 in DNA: TGTGCCAGCAGCCAAGGTGTTGGCAGGGGGTACGAGCAGTACTTC.

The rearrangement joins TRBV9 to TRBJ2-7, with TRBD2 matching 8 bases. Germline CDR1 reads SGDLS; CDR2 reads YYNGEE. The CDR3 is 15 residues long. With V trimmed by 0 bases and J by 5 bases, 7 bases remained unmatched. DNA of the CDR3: TGTGCCAGCAGCGTAGCACCTACTAGCGGCCACGAGCAGTACTTC. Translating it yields CASSVAPTSGHEQYF.

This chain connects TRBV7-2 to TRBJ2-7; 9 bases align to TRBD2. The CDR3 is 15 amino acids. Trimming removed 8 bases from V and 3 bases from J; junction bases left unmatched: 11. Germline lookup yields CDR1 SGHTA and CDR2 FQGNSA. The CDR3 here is CASAILAGFGYEQYF. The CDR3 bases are TGTGCCAGCGCCATCCTAGCGGGATTTGGCTACGAGCAGTACTTC.

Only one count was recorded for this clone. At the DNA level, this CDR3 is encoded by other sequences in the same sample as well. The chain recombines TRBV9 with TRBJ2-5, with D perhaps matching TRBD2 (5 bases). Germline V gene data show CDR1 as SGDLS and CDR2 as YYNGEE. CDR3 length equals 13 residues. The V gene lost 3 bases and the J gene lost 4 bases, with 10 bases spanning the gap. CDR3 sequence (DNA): TGTGCCAGCAGCGCCGGCGCGGGAGAGACCCAGTACTTC. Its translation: CASSAGAGETQYF.

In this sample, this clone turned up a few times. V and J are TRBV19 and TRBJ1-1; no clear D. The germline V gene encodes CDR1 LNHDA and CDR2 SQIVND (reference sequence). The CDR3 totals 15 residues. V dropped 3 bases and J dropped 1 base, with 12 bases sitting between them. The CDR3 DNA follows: TGTGCCAGTAGTATGTGGAGCAAACCGAACACTGAAGCTTTCTTT. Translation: CASSMWSKPNTEAFF.

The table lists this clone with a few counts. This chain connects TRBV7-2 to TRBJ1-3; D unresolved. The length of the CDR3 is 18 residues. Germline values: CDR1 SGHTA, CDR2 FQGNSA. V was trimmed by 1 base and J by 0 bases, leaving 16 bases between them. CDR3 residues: CASSLVLSASPSGNTIYF. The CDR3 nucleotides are TGTGCCAGCAGCTTAGTGCTATCAGCTTCCCCCTCTGGAAACACCATATATTTT.

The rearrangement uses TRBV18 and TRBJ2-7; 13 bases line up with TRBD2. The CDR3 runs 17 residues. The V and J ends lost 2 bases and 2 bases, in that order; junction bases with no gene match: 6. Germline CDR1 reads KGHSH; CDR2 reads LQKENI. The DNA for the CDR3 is TGTGCCAGCTCACCAGGGGGGACTAGCGGGACAGCCTACGAGCAGTACTTC. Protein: CASSPGGTSGTAYEQYF.

CDR3 sequence: CASSPRGGHEQYF. The DNA of the CDR3 is TGTGCCAGCAGTCCCCGCGGCGGACACGAGCAGTACTTC. J is TRBJ2-7 and V is TRBV7-2; D gene uncertain. Per the germline V gene, CDR1 is SGHTA and CDR2 is FQGNSA. The CDR3 has 13 amino acids. V dropped 6 bases and J dropped 5 bases, with 14 bases sitting between them.

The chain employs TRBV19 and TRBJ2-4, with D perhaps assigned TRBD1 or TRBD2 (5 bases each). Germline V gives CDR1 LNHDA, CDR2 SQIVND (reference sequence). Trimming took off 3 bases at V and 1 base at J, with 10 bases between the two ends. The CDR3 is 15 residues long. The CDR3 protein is CASSMRGLAKNIQYF. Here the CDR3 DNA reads TGTGCCAGTAGTATGAGGGGTCTGGCCAAAAACATTCAGTACTTC.